The 22 T cell receptor beta chains in this list originate from one sample, sequenced in a study of blood T cell repertoires in COVID-19. Repertoires were generated with immunoSEQ multiplex PCR, while TCRdb's copy carries only in-frame clones and drops some. Of about 400,000 clones listed, around 87% are singletons. Sample: PBMCs or T cells enriched from blood (not recorded which). These receptors came from a man aged 40-55 years in a cohort exposed to, infected with or recovered from COVID-19 (not recorded which).

CDR3 DNA: TGTGCCAGCTCACCGGGACTAGCGGGAGATGCAGATACGCAGTATTTT. Its protein product is CASSPGLAGDADTQYF. The genes are TRBV18 and TRBJ2-3; 14 positions match TRBD2. Germline V gene data show CDR1 as KGHSH and CDR2 as LQKENI. Trimming took 3 bases from V and 4 from J; bases not matched to a gene: 3. This CDR3 is 16 amino acids long.

The CDR3 spells CASSRTSGRAHEQYF. CDR3 DNA sequence: TGTGCCAGCAGCCGGACTAGCGGGAGGGCCCACGAGCAGTACTTC. V usage is TRBV6-2 or TRBV6-3 and J usage is TRBJ2-7; 15 bases match TRBD2. The V gene's germline CDR1 is MNHEY and CDR2 SVGEGT. The ends lost 6 bases at V and 5 bases at J; junction bases unmatched: 5. The CDR3 has 15 amino acids.

In its sample, this clone was seen once. V usage is TRBV20-1 and J usage is TRBJ2-2; 8 bases match TRBD2. V was pared by 3 bases and J by 6 bases, with 3 bases of the junction left unmatched. CDR1 is DFQATT, CDR2 SNEGSKA, per germline (reference sequence). The CDR3 length is 13 residues. The CDR3 sequence is CSASFGRAGELFF. The CDR3 coding sequence is TGCAGTGCTAGTTTCGGGAGGGCCGGGGAGCTGTTTTTT.

The chain recombines TRBV19 with TRBJ2-6; D possibly corresponds to TRBD1 (5 bases). Germline-derived CDR1 and CDR2 are LNHDA and SQIVND (reference sequence). The CDR3 has 16 residues. Trimming pared 5 bases from V and 0 bases from J, leaving 11 bases between. In DNA form, the CDR3 reads TGTGCCAGTAGTCCCGGACACGGCTCTGGGGCCAACGTCCTGACTTTC. This codes for CASSPGHGSGANVLTF. The whole variable domain, filled in from reference TRBV19 and TRBJ2-6, reads DGGITQSPKYLFRKEGQNVTLSCEQNLNHDAMYWYRQDPGQGLRLIYYSQIVNDFQKGDIAEGYSVSREKKESFPLTVTSAQKNPTAFYLCASSPGHGSGANVLTFGAGSRLTVL.

This rearrangement joins TRBV4-2 to TRBJ2-1; 7 bases line up with TRBD2. The CDR3 spans 17 residues. J gave up 6 bases and V 6 bases, and 17 bases lay outside the gene matches. CDR1 LGHNA and CDR2 YNFKEQ come from the germline V gene. The DNA of the CDR3 is TGTGCCAGCAGGGGTTCGGAGGGAGGGCCGTCGGGCAATGAGCAGTTCTTC. This codes for CASRGSEGGPSGNEQFF.

The chain employs TRBV7-9 and TRBJ2-1, with 7 nucleotides matching TRBD2. Germline CDR1 SEHNR, CDR2 FQNEAQ (reference sequence). This CDR3 is 13 amino acids long. J gave up 10 bases and V 3 bases, and 6 bases lay outside the gene matches. Here the CDR3 DNA reads TGTGCCAGCAGCTTCTCGGGAGGCCAGGAGCAGTTCTTC. It specifies CASSFSGGQEQFF.

The chain combines TRBV28 with TRBJ2-7, with D possibly TRBD1 on 6 matching bases. Germline V gene sequence: CDR1 MDHEN, CDR2 SYDVKM. V was trimmed by 5 bases and J by 1 base, leaving 18 bases between them. CDR3 length equals 16 residues. CDR3 residues: CASSLPLGTPSYEQYF. CDR3 coding DNA: TGTGCCAGCAGTCTCCCCCTAGGGACACCTTCCTACGAGCAGTACTTC.

This clone appeared a single time. V and J are TRBV10-3 and TRBJ2-1; 9 bases fit TRBD2. V lost 0 bases and J lost 6; bases outside the gene matches: 6. The CDR3 is 16 amino acids. The germline V gene has CDR1 ENHRY and CDR2 SYGVKD. The CDR3 coding sequence is TGTGCCATCAGTGAGTCGTCTGGCGGGAGGGCCAATGAGCAGTTCTTC. Protein: CAISESSGGRANEQFF.

This sequence joins TRBV3-1 (or the pseudogene TRBV3-2) and TRBJ2-3; 7 bases align to TRBD2. Per germline, CDR1 LGHDT and CDR2 YNNKEL (reference sequence). CDR3 length: 14 residues. Losses at the gene ends were 5 bases for V and 2 bases for J; bases not matched to a gene: 4. CDR3 nucleotides: TGTGCCAGCAGCGGCGAGCGGGACACAGATACGCAGTATTTT. Protein sequence: CASSGERDTDTQYF.

The chain is built from TRBV2 and TRBJ2-6; D is perhaps TRBD1 (7 bases). Germline V gene sequence: CDR1 SNHLY, CDR2 FYNNEI. This CDR3 comprises 16 residues. V was cut by 11 bases and J by 0 bases, with 17 bases left in between. The CDR3 DNA follows: TGTGCCGGATCCCGACAGGGACTCTCTGGGGCCAACGTCCTGACTTTC. Translated, it gives CAGSRQGLSGANVLTF.

The chain couples TRBV10-3 to TRBJ2-2; 7 bases match TRBD2. Per germline, CDR1 ENHRY and CDR2 SYGVKD. This CDR3 is 17 amino acids long. The V gene end was trimmed by 4 bases and the J gene end by 3 bases; junction bases not matched to a gene: 11. The CDR3 bases are TGTGCCATCAGTGCGGGGAGGGGCGGGATGGACACCGGGGAGCTGTTTTTT. Translated, it gives CAISAGRGGMDTGELFF.

This clone has a single count. J is TRBJ1-2 and V is TRBV9; tentative D call: TRBD1 (5 bases). CDR1 is SGDLS, CDR2 YYNGEE, per germline. The CDR3 has 15 residues. V lost 6 bases to trimming and J lost 0 bases, with 15 bases between them. The CDR3 DNA is TGTGCCAGCACCACTGGGGCAGGGCCTAACTATGGCTACACCTTC. It is translated as CASTTGAGPNYGYTF.

The chain uses TRBV2 and TRBJ2-7; 7 bases agree with TRBD1. This CDR3 spans 14 amino acids. The germline gives CDR1 SNHLY, CDR2 FYNNEI. J lost 7 bases, V lost 3 bases, and 9 bases had no gene match. CDR3 amino acids: CASSDVDRVGEQYF. The CDR3 DNA reads TGTGCCAGCAGTGACGTAGACAGGGTGGGTGAGCAGTACTTC.

The gene calls are TRBV18 and TRBJ1-2; 9 nucleotides agree with TRBD1. V gave up 3 bases and J gave up 8 bases; unmatched junction bases: 7. CDR3 length: 14 amino acids. CDR1 and CDR2 (germline): KGHSH, LQKENI. This chain's CDR3 is CASSPGQGVEGYTF. In DNA, the CDR3 is TGTGCCAGCTCACCGGGACAGGGCGTGGAGGGCTACACCTTC.

This rearrangement joins TRBV11-1 to TRBJ2-1; D is ambiguous. The CDR3 runs 13 residues. In germline, CDR1 is SGHAT, CDR2 FQDESV (reference sequence). V was cut by 2 bases and J by 5 bases, with 7 bases left in between. CDR3 sequence: CASSLLINNEQFF. CDR3 sequence (DNA): TGTGCCAGCAGCTTACTTATAAACAATGAGCAGTTCTTC.

The rearrangement uses TRBV7-2 and TRBJ2-7, with 8 bases lining up with TRBD2. With V trimmed by 1 base and J by 0 bases, 2 bases remained unmatched. CDR1 is SGHTA and CDR2 is FQGNSA in the germline V gene. This CDR3 has 15 amino acids. The CDR3 spells CASSLGLASSYEQYF. The CDR3 DNA follows: TGTGCCAGCAGCTTAGGACTAGCGAGCTCCTACGAGCAGTACTTC.

The chain carries TRBV7-9 and TRBJ2-6, with D possibly being TRBD2 (5 bases). The CDR3 spans 13 residues. Germline CDR1 reads SEHNR; CDR2 reads FQNEAQ (reference sequence). Trimming shortened V by 7 bases and J by 2 bases, and 6 bases separated the two germline ends. CDR3 sequence reads: CASMRAGANVLTF. The CDR3 DNA sequence: TGTGCCAGCATGCGGGCTGGGGCCAACGTCCTGACTTTC.

The genes are TRBV27 and TRBJ2-1, with D unresolved. The CDR3 totals 14 residues. With 2 bases removed from V and 7 bases from J, the gap between germline ends came to 12 bases. Germline V lookup: CDR1 MNHEY, CDR2 SMNVEV (reference sequence). CDR3 in DNA: TGTGCCAGCAGTTTAAGCCTTCCGGAGAATGAGCAGTTCTTC. This encodes CASSLSLPENEQFF.

The V and J genes are TRBV12-3 or TRBV12-4 and TRBJ1-5, with 7 bases matching TRBD1. The CDR3 is 12 amino acids. The V gene end was trimmed by 8 bases and the J gene end by 5 bases; junction bases not matched to a gene: 3. CDR3 residues: CASAQGDQPQHF. CDR3 DNA sequence: TGTGCCAGCGCCCAGGGGGATCAGCCCCAGCATTTT.

This clone was seen only once. This sequence joins TRBV28 and TRBJ1-2; D is unresolved. The CDR3 is made up of 13 amino acids. V was trimmed by 2 bases and J by 5 bases, leaving 9 bases between them. The germline V gene encodes CDR1 MDHEN and CDR2 SYDVKM. CDR3 coding DNA: TGTGCCAGCAGTTTAGCGGGGATATATGGCTACACCTTC. Translation: CASSLAGIYGYTF.

The genes are TRBV12-3 or TRBV12-4 and TRBJ2-5, with D tentatively TRBD1 (6 bases). The CDR3 contains 13 residues. V lost 5 bases and J 7 bases, leaving 14 bases between the germline ends. CDR3 residues: CASSPRTVWTQYF. In DNA, the CDR3 is TGTGCCAGCAGTCCACGGACAGTGTGGACCCAGTACTTC.

The chain links TRBV7-3 to TRBJ2-1; 9 bases map to TRBD2. The CDR3 covers 15 residues. CDR1 is SGHTA, CDR2 FQGTGA, per germline. With 2 bases clipped from V and 3 bases from J, the junction kept 2 bases outside the gene matches. CDR3 nucleotides: TGTGCCAGCAGCTTAGTACTAGCGGGCTACAATGAGCAGTTCTTC. This translates into CASSLVLAGYNEQFF.